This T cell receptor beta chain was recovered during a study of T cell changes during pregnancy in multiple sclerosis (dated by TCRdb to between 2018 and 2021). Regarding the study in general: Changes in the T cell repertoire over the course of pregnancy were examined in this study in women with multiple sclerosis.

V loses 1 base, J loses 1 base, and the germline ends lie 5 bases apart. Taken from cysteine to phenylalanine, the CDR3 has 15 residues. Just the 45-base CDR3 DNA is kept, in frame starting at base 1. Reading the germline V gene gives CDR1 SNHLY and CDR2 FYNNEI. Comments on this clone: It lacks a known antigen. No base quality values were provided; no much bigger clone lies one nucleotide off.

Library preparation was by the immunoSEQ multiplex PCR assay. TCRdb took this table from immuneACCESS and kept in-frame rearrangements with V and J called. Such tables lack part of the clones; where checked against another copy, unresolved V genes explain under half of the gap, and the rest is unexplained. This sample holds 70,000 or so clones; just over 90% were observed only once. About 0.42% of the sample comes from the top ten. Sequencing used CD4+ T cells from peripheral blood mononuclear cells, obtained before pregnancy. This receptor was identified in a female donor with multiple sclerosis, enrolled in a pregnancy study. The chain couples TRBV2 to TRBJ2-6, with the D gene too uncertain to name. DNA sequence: TGTGCCAGCAGTGAAGGAGGATCTGGGGCCAACGTCCTGACTTTC. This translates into CASSEGGSGANVLTF.